A single sample gave rise to the 16 T cell receptor beta chains below, sequenced in a study of siplizumab effects on memory and regulatory T cells. TCRdb's copy holds only in-frame clones and misses some; the assay was immunoSEQ multiplex PCR. There are approximately 120,000 clones in the sample; about 90% occur only once, and around 0.75% lies in the top ten. Sequencing used Tregs sorted from blood. Every receptor here comes from a human donor in good health.

V and J are TRBV27 and TRBJ1-1, with TRBD1 as a possible D gene (6 bases). This CDR3 is 15 amino acids long. V was shortened by 5 bases and J by 7 bases, with 20 bases between the two germline ends. CDR1 MNHEY and CDR2 SMNVEV come from the germline V gene (reference sequence). In DNA form, the CDR3 reads TGTGCCAGCAGTCCCCGCCCGCAGGGGCAGAGTGAAGCTTTCTTT. Its protein is CASSPRPQGQSEAFF.

The V gene is TRBV27, the J gene TRBJ1-3; TRBD1 might be the D (5 bases). In germline, CDR1 is MNHEY, CDR2 SMNVEV (reference sequence). The CDR3 totals 15 residues. Trimming took off 2 bases at V and 2 bases at J, with 10 bases between the two ends. The DNA of the CDR3 is TGTGCCAGCAGTTTAGGCGGGGGAGCTGGAAACACCATATATTTT. Protein sequence: CASSLGGGAGNTIYF.

The chain combines TRBV5-1 with TRBJ2-1; D is unclear. This CDR3 has 13 residues. The ends were cut back, 7 bases at V and 7 bases at J, with 15 bases in the middle. Germline assignment: CDR1 SGHRS and CDR2 YFSETQ. CDR3 sequence reads: CASRNRVRNEQFF. In DNA form, the CDR3 reads TGCGCCAGCCGAAATAGGGTCAGGAATGAGCAGTTCTTC.

The V gene is TRBV5-1, the J gene TRBJ1-2; perhaps TRBD1 as D (5 bases). The V end lost 4 bases, the J end lost 2 bases, and 12 bases lay between the germline ends. CDR1 SGHRS and CDR2 YFSETQ come from the germline V gene. CDR3 length: 14 residues. The CDR3 loop reads CASSQVEGNYGYTF. CDR3 DNA sequence: TGCGCCAGCAGCCAAGTTGAGGGGAACTATGGCTACACCTTC. Based on the CDR3 plus reference TRBV5-1 and TRBJ1-2, the full variable domain is KAGVTQTPRYLIKTRGQQVTLSCSPISGHRSVSWYQQTPGQGLQFLFEYFSETQRNKGNFPGRFSGRQFSNSRSEMNVSTLELGDSALYLCASSQVEGNYGYTFGSGTRLTVV.

The genes are TRBV25-1 and TRBJ2-5; 7 nucleotides line up with TRBD2. The germline gives CDR1 MGHDK, CDR2 SYGVNS. The CDR3 spans 15 residues. After removal of 4 bases from V and 9 bases from J, the junction contained 14 bases not matched to a gene. The CDR3, as DNA: TGTGCCAGCAGTGGTTTGGCTAGCGGCTCCGGGGCCCAGTACTTC. This gives the protein CASSGLASGSGAQYF.

The chain is built from TRBV5-1 and TRBJ2-1, with TRBD2 matching over 15 bases. This CDR3 contains 14 residues. V shed 4 bases and J 12 bases; nucleotides not matched to a gene: 5. CDR1 is SGHRS and CDR2 is YFSETQ in the germline V gene. Written as DNA, the CDR3 is TGCGCCAGCAGCACGGGACTAGCGGGGGGTCGGCAGTTCTTC. This sequence encodes CASSTGLAGGRQFF.

This clone came up once. This chain links TRBV4-2 with TRBJ2-5; TRBD1 matches at 7 bases. The CDR3 covers 14 residues. V trimming: 1 base; J trimming: 3 bases; junction bases outside the gene matches: 2. Germline CDR1 LGHNA, CDR2 YNFKEQ. CDR3 sequence (DNA): TGTGCCAGCAGCCAAGTAGGGGGCAAAGAGACCCAGTACTTC. The encoded protein is CASSQVGGKETQYF.

V is TRBV5-6 and J is TRBJ1-1; unclear D gene. Trimming left V 3 bases short and J 0 bases short, with 12 bases between. Germline loops: CDR1 SGHDT, CDR2 YYEEEE. The CDR3 has 15 residues. Written as DNA, the CDR3 is TGTGCCAGCAGCTCTAGCGGACTTTTGAACACTGAAGCTTTCTTT. Its protein product is CASSSSGLLNTEAFF.

V usage is TRBV5-5 and J usage is TRBJ2-7; 12 bases map to TRBD1. Trimming at V came to 5 bases and at J to 5 bases, leaving 8 bases not matched to a gene. The germline gives CDR1 SGHKS, CDR2 YYEKEE (reference sequence). This CDR3 comprises 15 residues. For the CDR3, the DNA is TGTGCCAGCAGGGCCGGGACAGGGGGCTTCGACGAGCAGTACTTC. It translates to CASRAGTGGFDEQYF.

The chain couples TRBV9 to TRBJ2-3, with a weak D call TRBD1 (6 bases). The CDR3 contains 15 residues. Between the trimmed V and J ends, which lost 0 bases and 6 bases, there was a span of 14 bases. Germline CDR1 and CDR2: SGDLS and YYNGEE. CDR3 sequence: CASSVGDGQYDTQYF. For the CDR3, the DNA is TGTGCCAGCAGCGTAGGCGACGGACAGTACGATACGCAGTATTTT.

The chain joins TRBV5-1 to TRBJ1-1; D uncertain. Looked up from germline, CDR1 is SGHRS and CDR2 is YFSETQ. Trimming cost V 5 bases and J 2 bases, with 19 bases left between them. The CDR3 loop spans 16 amino acids. CDR3 amino acids: CASRFAPEGINTEAFF. In nucleotides, the CDR3 is TGCGCCAGCAGGTTCGCCCCCGAAGGAATAAACACTGAAGCTTTCTTT.

This chain connects TRBV2 to TRBJ2-5; no reliable D call. CDR3 size: 13 residues. Trimming cost V 6 bases and J 2 bases, with 10 bases left between them. Looked up from germline, CDR1 is SNHLY and CDR2 is FYNNEI. CDR3 region: CASSARYQETQYF. The CDR3 DNA reads TGTGCCAGCAGCGCTAGGTATCAAGAGACCCAGTACTTC.

This chain uses TRBV7-9 with TRBJ1-4; D is possibly TRBD1 (6 bases). V lost 5 bases to trimming and J lost 7 bases, with 8 bases between them. CDR1 SEHNR and CDR2 FQNEAQ come from the germline V gene (reference sequence). The CDR3 is 12 residues long. The CDR3 DNA is TGTGCCAGCAGCCAGGGGCGTGAAAAACTGTTTTTT. Its protein product is CASSQGREKLFF.

The gene calls are TRBV5-4 and TRBJ1-1; 7 bases agree with TRBD1. The CDR3 runs 14 residues. The germline V gene encodes CDR1 SGHNT and CDR2 YYREEE (reference sequence). The junction had 7 bases not matched to a gene; V was cut back by 4 bases and J by 4 bases. The CDR3 DNA is TGTGCCAGCAGCAAAGGGGGCGCGGTCACTGAAGCTTTCTTT. It specifies CASSKGGAVTEAFF. The full variable domain, completed using reference TRBV5-4 and TRBJ1-1, is ETGVTQSPTHLIKTRGQQVTLRCSSQSGHNTVSWYQQALGQGPQFIFQYYREEENGRGNFPPRFSGLQFPNYSSELNVNALELDDSALYLCASSKGGAVTEAFFGQGTRLTVV.

V is TRBV4-1 and J is TRBJ2-2, with TRBD2 as a possible D gene (5 bases). The CDR3 extends over 16 amino acids. From germline, CDR1 is MGHRA and CDR2 YSYEKL. The V gene lost 3 bases and the J gene lost 4 bases, with 15 bases spanning the gap. The CDR3 region is CASSHPGNFGTGELFF. CDR3 coding DNA: TGCGCCAGCAGCCACCCCGGGAATTTCGGCACCGGGGAGCTGTTTTTT.

The V and J genes are TRBV18 and TRBJ2-1; D remains unclear. CDR3 length: 13 residues. Trimming took 2 bases from V and 5 from J, leaving 7 bases between them. The germline CDR1 and CDR2 sequences are KGHSH and LQKENI. The CDR3 region is CASSPRADNEQFF. The CDR3 nucleotides read TGTGCCAGCTCACCAAGGGCCGACAATGAGCAGTTCTTC.